Below, 13 T cell receptor beta chains from the same sample are listed, as sequenced in a study of low-dose radiotherapy and immunotherapy resistance in tumors (dated by TCRdb to 2022 to 2024). Sample time point, as interpreted from the label and publication: before trial treatment. The sequencer was an Illumina HiSeq 2500. To make first-strand cDNA, Superscript III was used along with a set of TRAV- and TRBV-specific primers so that both the TCRalpha and TCRbeta chains were covered. TCRs were amplified with Phusion for 20 PCR cycles, with a constant-region primer paired with the adapter attached to the V primers. TCRdb redid the processing of the public reads, applying fastp at Q25 and MiXCR, and retained in-frame beta chains. Every entry covers one CDR3 protein and lists the most common genes and DNA from its rows. The sample has about 64,000 distinct CDR3 sequences on record, 26% of them singletons. The ten largest clonotypes hold roughly 7% of the sample.

The source material was PBMCs, sampled before treatment. These receptors came from a male donor with rectosigmoid adenocarcinoma.

This clonotype was recorded at least ten times. This chain uses TRBV30 with TRBJ1-4; D ambiguous. The V end lost 0 bases, the J end lost 2 bases, and 7 bases lay between the germline ends. The CDR3 runs to 14 residues. Germline assignment: CDR1 GTSNPN and CDR2 SVGIG (reference sequence). CDR3 DNA: TGTGCCTGGAGTGTTGGCGGGACTAATGAAAAACTGTTTTTT. This sequence encodes CAWSVGGTNEKLFF. The variable domain in full, with the rest retrieved from reference TRBV30 and TRBJ1-4, is SQTIHQWPATLVQPVGSPLSLECTVEGTSNPNLYWYRQAAGRGLQLLFYSVGIGQISSEVPQNLSASRPQDRQFILSSKKLLLSDSGFYLCAWSVGGTNEKLFFGSGTQLSVL.

This clonotype has ten or more counts. This rearrangement joins TRBV6-2 or TRBV6-3 to TRBJ2-2; no reliable D call. Per germline, CDR1 MNHEY and CDR2 SVGEGT. Trimming took 1 base from V and 0 from J, leaving 18 bases between them. The CDR3 covers 19 residues. The chain's CDR3 is CASSYFYARKDANTGELFF. The CDR3 nucleotides are TGTGCCAGCAGTTACTTCTATGCTCGGAAAGACGCGAACACCGGGGAGCTGTTTTTT.

This clonotype was observed at least ten times. This chain joins TRBV28 and TRBJ1-6; D is uncertain. Germline V CDR1 and CDR2: MDHEN, SYDVKM. The V end was cut by 7 bases, the J end by 7 bases, with 8 bases between. This CDR3 is 12 amino acids long. The CDR3 coding sequence is TGTGCCAGCAAGACTGCGAATTCACCCCTCCACTTT. Translating it yields CASKTANSPLHF.

This clonotype was recorded many times. The V and J genes are TRBV28 and TRBJ1-1, with 9 bases fitting TRBD1. CDR3 size: 15 residues. The V segment lost 1 base and the J segment 9 bases; nucleotides outside the gene matches: 9. The germline CDR1 and CDR2 sequences are MDHEN and SYDVKM. CDR3 nucleotide sequence: TGTGCCAGCAGTTTATCCCTACAGGGGGCGGGTAAAGCTTTCTTT. The encoded protein is CASSLSLQGAGKAFF.

The chain is built from TRBV7-2 and TRBJ2-3, with 8 bases matching TRBD1. Trimming at V came to 2 bases and at J to 5 bases, leaving 3 bases not matched to a gene. In germline, CDR1 is SGHTA, CDR2 FQGNSA. This CDR3 spans 14 amino acids. CDR3 sequence: CASSLQGAGDTQYF. The CDR3 DNA sequence: TGTGCCAGCAGCTTACAGGGGGCCGGAGATACGCAGTATTTT.

The rearrangement uses TRBV11-2 and TRBJ2-5; no definite D call. This CDR3 region has 14 residues. The germline CDR1 and CDR2 sequences are SGHAT and FQNNGV. Trimming stripped 0 bases from V and 1 base from J, with 6 bases between. The CDR3 here is CASSLDPFQETQYF. In DNA, the CDR3 is TGTGCCAGCAGCTTAGATCCGTTCCAAGAGACCCAGTACTTC. Supplemented by reference TRBV11-2 and TRBJ2-5, the full variable domain reads EAGVAQSPRYKIIEKRQSVAFWCNPISGHATLYWYQQILGQGPKLLIQFQNNGVVDDSQLPKDRFSAERLKGVDSTLKIQPAKLEDSAVYLCASSLDPFQETQYFGPGTRLLVL.

This clonotype was recorded at least ten times. The chain employs TRBV4-3 and TRBJ2-6, with D unclear. V was trimmed by 3 bases and J by 0 bases, leaving 15 bases between them. The length of the CDR3 is 18 residues. Per the germline V gene, CDR1 is LGHNA and CDR2 is YSLEER. The CDR3, as DNA: TGCGCCAGCAGCCAGGAATGGGTGCTTTCCTCTGGGGCCAACGTCCTGACTTTC. Residues: CASSQEWVLSSGANVLTF.

The V and J genes are TRBV18 and TRBJ2-4; 7 bases map to TRBD2. J was trimmed by 6 bases and V by 4 bases; bases with no gene match: 9. This CDR3 has 15 residues. Per germline, CDR1 KGHSH and CDR2 LQKENI. The CDR3 reads CASSRDVGLVNIQYF. CDR3 bases: TGTGCCAGCTCACGGGACGTCGGACTAGTAAACATTCAGTACTTC.

At least ten counts were recorded for this clonotype. The V and J genes are TRBV5-6 and TRBJ1-2, with no clear D. This CDR3 is built from 14 residues. Trimming stripped 3 bases from V and 4 bases from J, with 13 bases between. Germline V gene data show CDR1 as SGHDT and CDR2 as YYEEEE. The CDR3: CASSYQTNSYGYTF. CDR3 DNA: TGTGCCAGCAGCTACCAGACAAATTCCTATGGCTACACCTTC.

This clonotype was recorded many times. The V and J genes are TRBV20-1 and TRBJ2-7, with TRBD2 as a possible D gene (5 bases). Germline V gene data show CDR1 as DFQATT and CDR2 as SNEGSKA (reference sequence). The CDR3 has 14 amino acids. Trimming removed 6 bases from V and 0 bases from J, with 15 bases in between. CDR3 region: CSAALGEGSYEQYF. As DNA, the CDR3 is TGCAGTGCCGCTCTGGGAGAGGGCTCCTACGAGCAGTACTTC.

This clonotype was recorded many times. The CDR3 protein is CASSQWKGDTSYEQYF. The CDR3 coding sequence is TGTGCCAGCAGCCAGTGGAAGGGAGATACCTCCTACGAGCAGTACTTC. The gene calls are TRBV14 and TRBJ2-7; perhaps TRBD2 as D (5 bases). The V gene lost 3 bases and the J gene lost 0 bases, with 15 bases spanning the gap. Germline values: CDR1 SGHDN, CDR2 FVKESK. This CDR3 comprises 16 residues.

This clonotype has ten or more counts. The chain has TRBV6-2 or TRBV6-3 and TRBJ1-6; tentatively, D is TRBD1 (5 bases). Deletions cut 2 bases from V and 7 bases from J, with 9 bases between. CDR1 MNHEY and CDR2 SVGEGT come from the germline V gene. The CDR3 runs 14 residues. Here the CDR3 reads CASSYGGKNSPLHF. DNA for the CDR3: TGTGCCAGCAGTTACGGGGGGAAAAATTCACCCCTCCACTTT.

On this clonotype itself: The DNA is omitted, as the CDR3 cannot be located on it reliably, and the CDR3 follows TCRdb's listing. V and J are TRBV5-3 and TRBJ2-2; the table's D call of TRBD2 was not tested on the DNA. TRBV5-3 is an ORF; its function is uncertain. Counting both end residues, the CDR3 totals 12 amino acids. This CDR3 reads CAKAGEPGSCFF.